What follows is one T cell receptor beta chain and its context. This clonotype was recorded many times. What antigen it recognizes has not been identified. No clone much larger than this one lies a single base away; base qualities are absent. The entry originates in a study of regulatory T cells in long-lasting Graves disease (dated by TCRdb to the early 2020s). About the study as a whole: Persistent Graves' disease was defined as persistently positive TSH receptor autoantibodies together with antithyroid drug treatment for over 5 years. The study took place in China and was registered as a clinical trial. On average, persistent Graves' disease patients in the clinical cohort had been on antithyroid drugs for about 10.3 years. A total of approximately 35 samples underwent TCR sequencing: around 13 from persistent and some 20 from newly diagnosed Graves' disease patients. Patients with persistent Graves' disease were compared with patients with newly diagnosed Graves' disease using TCR sequencing and RNA sequencing of peripheral blood.

The sample's time point label, decoded: persistent/refractory GD, antithyroid drugs over 5 years with positive TRAb. For both TCR sequencing and RNA sequencing, RNA was extracted from PBMCs using TRIzol. The diagnosis of Graves' disease followed American Thyroid Association guidelines. The patients came from an endocrinology department in Xi'an, China. Each patient gave approximately 8.8 milliliters of peripheral blood, collected in an EDTA anticoagulant tube. Ficoll Paque Plus density gradient separation was used to isolate PBMCs, and no additional T cell sorting was done. An Agilent 2100 Bioanalyzer and agarose gel were used to check RNA quality, while a NanoDrop 2000 measured RNA concentration. To prepare the library, multiplex PCR was applied. The instrument was an Illumina HiSeq 4000. iRepertoire HTBI primers and Arm-PCR amplification of CDR3 regions were used to construct TCR beta libraries. Before sequencing, the PCR products went through gel purification. Per the original workflow: Gene usage analysis of CDR3 amino acid clonotypes relied on the 60 to 65 TRBV and 13 to 15 TRBJ segments identified across samples. COPE and FqMerger were used to merge the filtered high-quality paired reads into contigs. BLAST was used to align contigs to the IMGT TRBV, TRBD and TRBJ reference genes, and CDR3 was defined following IMGT. Highly expanded clones were defined as clonotypes with a frequency above 0.1%. Shannon entropy served as the measure of repertoire diversity, while the Gini coefficient captured V-J evenness. Public clonotypes were defined as clonotypes shared by more than one individual. In TCRdb, the public reads were trimmed at Q25 with fastp and aligned with MiXCR, with productive beta chains retained. Rows with one shared CDR3 protein collapse into an entry with the most common genes and DNA. TCRdb, not the original authors, processed these V and J calls. The sample data list roughly 500,000 distinct CDR3 sequences, and 20% to 25% of these were observed just once. 10% to 15% of the sample is taken by the ten largest.

General findings and caveats noted by the study authors: The study examined only peripheral blood because the primary lesion, thyroid tissue, could not be accessed. Sequencing and analysis were limited to the TCR beta chain. More public clonotypes were shared among persistent patients (2,741) than among newly diagnosed patients (roughly 1,000). Compared with newly diagnosed patients, patients with persistent Graves' disease had lower TCR Shannon entropy and fewer highly expanded clones, which suggests clonal expansion. The authors noted that the small sample size was a limitation that may lower accuracy. Preferential use of TRBV28, TRBJ1-2 and TRBJ2-5 was observed in persistent disease, whereas TRBV20-1 and TRBJ2-1 were favored in newly diagnosed disease.

Deletion took 10 bases off V and 5 bases off J, with a span of 18 bases between the germline ends. Counted from cysteine to phenylalanine, this CDR3 has 14 amino acids. The sequence is cut down to CDR3 DNA, 42 bases in frame from base 1. The input for sequencing was peripheral blood mononuclear cells (PBMCs), taken when the disease was refractory, from a patient treated with antithyroid drugs. This sequence was found in a female donor with Graves disease. The rearrangement combines TRBV12-3 or TRBV12-4 with TRBJ2-4, and the D gene may be TRBD1, 6 bases matching. The CDR3 protein is CATQKGELENIQYF. The DNA sequence follows: TGTGCCACCCAAAAGGGGGAATTGGAAAACATTCAGTACTTC.